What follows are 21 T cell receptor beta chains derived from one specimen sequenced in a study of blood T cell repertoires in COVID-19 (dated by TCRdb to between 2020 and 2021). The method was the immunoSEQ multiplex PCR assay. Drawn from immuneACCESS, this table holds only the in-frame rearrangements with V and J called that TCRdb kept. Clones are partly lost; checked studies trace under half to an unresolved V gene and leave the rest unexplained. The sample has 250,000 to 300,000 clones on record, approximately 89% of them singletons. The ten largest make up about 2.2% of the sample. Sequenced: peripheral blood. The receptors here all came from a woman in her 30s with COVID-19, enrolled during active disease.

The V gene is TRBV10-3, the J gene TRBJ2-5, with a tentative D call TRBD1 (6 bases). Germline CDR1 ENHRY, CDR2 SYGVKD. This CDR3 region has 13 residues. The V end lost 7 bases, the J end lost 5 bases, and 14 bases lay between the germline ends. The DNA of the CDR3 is TGTGCCATCACCCCGGGACAAGGGGAGACCCAGTACTTC. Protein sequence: CAITPGQGETQYF.

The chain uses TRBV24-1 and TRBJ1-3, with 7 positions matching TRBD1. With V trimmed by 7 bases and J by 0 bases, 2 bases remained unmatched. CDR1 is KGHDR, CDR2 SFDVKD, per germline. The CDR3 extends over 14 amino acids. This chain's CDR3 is CATRDRNSGNTIYF. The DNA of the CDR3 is TGTGCCACCAGGGACAGGAACTCTGGAAACACCATATATTTT.

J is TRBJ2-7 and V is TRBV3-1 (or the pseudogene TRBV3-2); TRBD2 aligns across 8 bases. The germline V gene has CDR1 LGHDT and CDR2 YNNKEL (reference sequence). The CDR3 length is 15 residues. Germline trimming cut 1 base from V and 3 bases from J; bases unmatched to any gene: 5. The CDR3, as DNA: TGTGCCAGCAGCCAAGTGGCCGGGGGGGGCTACGAGCAGTACTTC. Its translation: CASSQVAGGGYEQYF.

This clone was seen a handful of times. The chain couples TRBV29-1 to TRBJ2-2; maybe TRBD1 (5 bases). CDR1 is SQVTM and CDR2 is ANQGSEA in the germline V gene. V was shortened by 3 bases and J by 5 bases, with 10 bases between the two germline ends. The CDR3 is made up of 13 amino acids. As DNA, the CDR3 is TGCAGCGTTGACAGGGTCGGGACCGGGGAGCTGTTTTTT. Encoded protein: CSVDRVGTGELFF.

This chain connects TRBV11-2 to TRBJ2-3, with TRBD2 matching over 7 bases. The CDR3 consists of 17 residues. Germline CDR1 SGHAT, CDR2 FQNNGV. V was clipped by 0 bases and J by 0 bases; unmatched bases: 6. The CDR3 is CASSLDPPSGSTDTQYF. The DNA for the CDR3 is TGTGCCAGCAGCTTAGACCCCCCTAGCGGTAGCACAGATACGCAGTATTTT.

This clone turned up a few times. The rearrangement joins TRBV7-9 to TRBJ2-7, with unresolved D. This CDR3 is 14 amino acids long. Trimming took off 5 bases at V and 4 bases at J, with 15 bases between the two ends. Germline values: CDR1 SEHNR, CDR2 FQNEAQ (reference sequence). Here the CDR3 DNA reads TGTGCCAGCAGCCCCAAGACTGACCCTTACGAGCAGTACTTC. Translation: CASSPKTDPYEQYF.

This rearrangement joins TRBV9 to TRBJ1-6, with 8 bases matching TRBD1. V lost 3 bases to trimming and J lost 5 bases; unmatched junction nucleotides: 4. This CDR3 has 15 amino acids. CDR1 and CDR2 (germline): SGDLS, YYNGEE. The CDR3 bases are TGTGCCAGCAGCGCCCGACAGGGGAATAATTCACCCCTCCACTTT. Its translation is CASSARQGNNSPLHF.

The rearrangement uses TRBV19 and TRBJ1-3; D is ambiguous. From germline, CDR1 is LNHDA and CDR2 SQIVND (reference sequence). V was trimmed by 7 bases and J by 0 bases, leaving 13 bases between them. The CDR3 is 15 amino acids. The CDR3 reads CASTLKSLSGNTIYF. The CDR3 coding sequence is TGTGCCAGTACCCTAAAGAGCCTCTCTGGAAACACCATATATTTT.

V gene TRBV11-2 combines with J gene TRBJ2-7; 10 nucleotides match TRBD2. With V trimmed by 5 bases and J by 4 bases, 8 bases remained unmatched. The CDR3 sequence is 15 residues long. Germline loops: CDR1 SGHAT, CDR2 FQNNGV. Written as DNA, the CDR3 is TGTGCCAGCAGCCCCCCCCTAGCGGGAGTATACGAGCAGTACTTC. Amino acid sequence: CASSPPLAGVYEQYF. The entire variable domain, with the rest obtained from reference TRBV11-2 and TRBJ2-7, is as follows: EAGVAQSPRYKIIEKRQSVAFWCNPISGHATLYWYQQILGQGPKLLIQFQNNGVVDDSQLPKDRFSAERLKGVDSTLKIQPAKLEDSAVYLCASSPPLAGVYEQYFGPGTRLTVT.

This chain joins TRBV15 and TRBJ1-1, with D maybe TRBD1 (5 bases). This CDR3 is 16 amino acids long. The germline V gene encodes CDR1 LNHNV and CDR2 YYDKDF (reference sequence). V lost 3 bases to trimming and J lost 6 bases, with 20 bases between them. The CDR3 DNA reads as TGTGCCACCAGCAGTAAAGCCCAGGGCGTTCACGCTGAAGCTTTCTTT. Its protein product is CATSSKAQGVHAEAFF.

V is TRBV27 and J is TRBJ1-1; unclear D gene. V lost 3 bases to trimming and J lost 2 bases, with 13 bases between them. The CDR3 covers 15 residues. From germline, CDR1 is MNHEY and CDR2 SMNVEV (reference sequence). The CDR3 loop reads CASSFEFGGNTEAFF. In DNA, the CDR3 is TGTGCCAGCAGTTTTGAGTTTGGCGGTAACACTGAAGCTTTCTTT.

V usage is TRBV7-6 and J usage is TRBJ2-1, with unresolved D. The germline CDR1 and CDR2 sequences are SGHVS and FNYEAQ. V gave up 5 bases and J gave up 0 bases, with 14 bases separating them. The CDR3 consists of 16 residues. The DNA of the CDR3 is TGTGCCAGCAGCCTAACGGTCTCTAGCTCCTACAATGAGCAGTTCTTC. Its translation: CASSLTVSSSYNEQFF. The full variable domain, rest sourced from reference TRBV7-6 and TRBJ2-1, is GAGVSQSPRYKVTKRGQDVALRCDPISGHVSLYWYRQALGQGPEFLTYFNYEAQQDKSGLPNDRFSAERPEGSISTLTIQRTEQRDSAMYRCASSLTVSSSYNEQFFGPGTRLTVL.

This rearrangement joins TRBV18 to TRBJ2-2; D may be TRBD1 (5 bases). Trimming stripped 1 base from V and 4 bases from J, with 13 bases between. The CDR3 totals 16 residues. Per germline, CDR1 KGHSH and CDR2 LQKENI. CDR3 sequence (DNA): TGTGCCAGCTCACCACGTAAGGGGCCTGGCACCGGGGAGCTGTTTTTT. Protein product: CASSPRKGPGTGELFF.

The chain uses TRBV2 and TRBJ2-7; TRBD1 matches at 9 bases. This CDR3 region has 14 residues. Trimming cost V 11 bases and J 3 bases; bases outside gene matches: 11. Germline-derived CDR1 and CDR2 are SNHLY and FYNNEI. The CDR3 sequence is CAGQTDRGYYEQYF. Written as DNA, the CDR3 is TGTGCCGGGCAAACGGACAGGGGCTACTACGAGCAGTACTTC.

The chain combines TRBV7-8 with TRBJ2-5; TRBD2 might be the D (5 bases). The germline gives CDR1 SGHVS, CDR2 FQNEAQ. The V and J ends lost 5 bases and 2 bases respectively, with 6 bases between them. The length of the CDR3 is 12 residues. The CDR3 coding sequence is TGTGCCAGCAGCCCGGGGCAAGAGACCCAGTACTTC. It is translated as CASSPGQETQYF.

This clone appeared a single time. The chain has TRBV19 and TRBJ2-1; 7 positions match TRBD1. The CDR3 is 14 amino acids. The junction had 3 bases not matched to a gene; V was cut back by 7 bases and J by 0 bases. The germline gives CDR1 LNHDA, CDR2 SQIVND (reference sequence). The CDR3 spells CASTRQGSYNEQFF. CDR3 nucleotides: TGTGCCAGTACTCGACAGGGCTCCTACAATGAGCAGTTCTTC.

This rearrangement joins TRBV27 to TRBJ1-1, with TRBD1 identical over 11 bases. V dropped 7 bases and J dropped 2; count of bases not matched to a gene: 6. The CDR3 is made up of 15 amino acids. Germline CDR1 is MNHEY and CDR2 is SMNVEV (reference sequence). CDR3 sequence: CASTSGTGGNTEAFF. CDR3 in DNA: TGTGCCAGCACTTCCGGGACAGGGGGTAACACTGAAGCTTTCTTT.

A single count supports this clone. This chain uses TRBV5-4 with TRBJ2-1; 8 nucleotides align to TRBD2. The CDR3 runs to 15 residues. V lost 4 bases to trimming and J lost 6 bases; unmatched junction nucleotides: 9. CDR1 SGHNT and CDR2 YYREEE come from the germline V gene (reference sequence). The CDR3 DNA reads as TGTGCCAGCAGCCCCGGGACTAGAAAGACCAATGAGCAGTTCTTC. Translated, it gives CASSPGTRKTNEQFF.

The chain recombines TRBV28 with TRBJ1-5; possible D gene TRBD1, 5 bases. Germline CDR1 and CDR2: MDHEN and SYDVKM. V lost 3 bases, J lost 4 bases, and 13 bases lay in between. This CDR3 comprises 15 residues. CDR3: CASSFSGLGNQPQHF. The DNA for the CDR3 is TGTGCCAGCAGTTTTTCGGGACTTGGTAATCAGCCCCAGCATTTT.

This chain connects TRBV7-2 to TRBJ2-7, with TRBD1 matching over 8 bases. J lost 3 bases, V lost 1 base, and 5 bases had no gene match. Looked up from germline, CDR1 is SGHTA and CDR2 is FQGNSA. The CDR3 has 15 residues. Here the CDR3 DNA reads TGTGCCAGCAGCTTAGGACAGGGGATCGGCTACGAGCAGTACTTC. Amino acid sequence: CASSLGQGIGYEQYF.

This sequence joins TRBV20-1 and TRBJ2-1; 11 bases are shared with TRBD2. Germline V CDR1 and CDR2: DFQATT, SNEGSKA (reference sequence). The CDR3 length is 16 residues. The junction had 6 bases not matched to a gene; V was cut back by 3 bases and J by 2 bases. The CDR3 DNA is TGCAGTGCTAGTCGAGAACTAGCGGGAGCCTACAATGAGCAGTTCTTC. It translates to CSASRELAGAYNEQFF.